These T cell receptor beta chains were read from a single sample in a study of T cells expressing NK-cell markers. TCRdb reprocessed the 5' RACE reads and keeps a single row for each CDR3 protein, giving no DNA. Seen in this sample are 200,000 to 300,000 distinct CDR3 sequences; the ten most common clones hold 0.39%. The material sequenced was blood T cells: a sorted CD56 or NKG2C T cell subset, CD4+ or CD8+ T cells, or bulk PBMC T cells (not recorded which). Every receptor here comes from a young man in good health. CDR3s include the opening cysteine and the closing phenylalanine or tryptophan.

v_call	j_call	cdr3_aa
TRBV5-6	TRBJ2-5	CASRPTSGSQETQYF
TRBV30	TRBJ1-1	CALTIGGLNTEAFF
TRBV9	TRBJ1-4	CASSPEATNEKLFF
TRBV5-1	TRBJ2-5	CASSTPGRQETQYF
TRBV6-2/TRBV6-3	TRBJ2-7	CASSGQGTYEQYF
TRBV29-1	TRBJ2-2	CSVEETRLAGGRTGELFF
TRBV5-1	TRBJ2-5	CASSVTSRQQGETQYF
TRBV12-3/TRBV12-4	TRBJ2-1	CASSQLRGGYNEQFF
TRBV29-1	TRBJ1-1	CSVKIQGLPVGAFF
TRBV12-3/TRBV12-4	TRBJ2-2	CASSPRGRDGELFF
TRBV3-1	TRBJ2-2	CASSQDSWSGELFF
TRBV12-3/TRBV12-4	TRBJ1-4	CASSSPGTGDNEKLFF
TRBV2	TRBJ1-2	CASTRQGRNGYTF
TRBV6-4	TRBJ2-6	CATSLGGLNSGANVLTF
TRBV5-1	TRBJ2-2	CASTLLQGERTGELFF
TRBV20-1	TRBJ2-1	CSASATGGYFYEQFF
TRBV5-1	TRBJ2-1	CASSPGLAGGRPHEQFF
TRBV30	TRBJ1-2	CAWKGQVIDGYTF
TRBV7-6	TRBJ1-1	CASSLQDGMNTEAFF
TRBV30	TRBJ2-3	CAWTGGADTQYF
TRBV6-1	TRBJ2-5	CASSPNAGRETQYF
TRBV7-9	TRBJ2-7	CASSPRVSYEQYF
TRBV5-1	TRBJ2-1	CASSWIRDGEQFF
TRBV5-1	TRBJ1-5	CASSLGTGRNQPQHF
TRBV12-3/TRBV12-4	TRBJ2-1	CASSRLDSNNEQFF
TRBV12-3/TRBV12-4	TRBJ1-1	CASRTQGLNTEAFF
TRBV27	TRBJ1-2	CASSSRTLRRGYTF
TRBV20-1	TRBJ2-5	CSASPQLRTKETQYF
TRBV20-1	TRBJ1-1	CSCGGTGFTEAFF
TRBV27	TRBJ2-1	CASSLAGGIEQFF
TRBV10-3	TRBJ2-5	CAISVISGETQYF
TRBV20-1	TRBJ1-2	CSASENPGTGVKGYTF
TRBV2	TRBJ2-5	CASSEAWSRETQYF
TRBV24-1	TRBJ2-1	CATSGNRQLGTRLLNEQFF
TRBV10-3	TRBJ2-5	CAIRPQEKETQYF
TRBV12-3/TRBV12-4	TRBJ2-1	CASSLTGGPNEQFF
TRBV24-1	TRBJ1-2	CATSDGQGSNYGYTF
TRBV6-1	TRBJ1-1	CASIRAGSGTEAFF
TRBV6-1	TRBJ1-3	CASSRTQTGLGNTIYF
TRBV20-1	TRBJ2-1	CSATMPGIHEQFF
TRBV27	TRBJ2-5	CASSFPSWETQYF
TRBV18	TRBJ1-3	CASSQTDGNTIYF
TRBV24-1	TRBJ2-3	CATSDLRGIPDTQYF
TRBV5-1	TRBJ2-3	CASSWDSGSSTDTQYF
TRBV20-1	TRBJ1-2	CSARDGDRVWDYGYTF
TRBV20-1	TRBJ2-7	CSASRQVAEQYF
TRBV7-9	TRBJ2-5	CASSPAGIRETQYF
TRBV29-1	TRBJ1-6	CSVAASSNSPLHF
TRBV19	TRBJ2-1	CASSIRAVNEQFF
TRBV5-1	TRBJ2-5	CASSLFSDQETQYF
TRBV6-5	TRBJ2-7	CASSYSPSGYEQYF
TRBV12-3/TRBV12-4	TRBJ1-4	CASTTYGEKLFF
TRBV5-1	TRBJ2-5	CASSLMRGGVKTQYF